The next 26 T cell receptor beta chains were all read from a single sample in a study of pediatric ulcerative colitis (dated by TCRdb to the late 2010s). Receptors were amplified or captured by the immunoSEQ multiplex PCR assay. Imported from immuneACCESS, the table was reduced by TCRdb to in-frame sequences with V and J called. These copies leave out some clones; in studies compared against another copy, an unresolved V gene accounts for under half, and the cause of the remainder is not known. Across this sample there are roughly 54,000 clones, with more than 75% seen only once. The top ten clonotypes cover 1.5% of the sample. Sequencing was performed on blood. The receptors were gathered from a boy aged 5-17 years who was a control in a study of pediatric ulcerative colitis.

The V and J genes are TRBV14 and TRBJ2-7; 8 positions match TRBD1. From germline, CDR1 is SGHDN and CDR2 FVKESK. The CDR3 extends over 15 amino acids. The V and J ends lost 4 bases and 2 bases, in that order; junction bases with no gene match: 7. CDR3 nucleotides: TGTGCCAGCAGCCTAGCGCGGACAGGGCCCTACGAGCAGTACTTC. Protein: CASSLARTGPYEQYF.

There are a few counts of this clone. The chain uses TRBV9 and TRBJ2-5, with D tentatively TRBD1 or TRBD2 (5 bases each). Germline CDR1 and CDR2: SGDLS and YYNGEE. This CDR3 region has 15 residues. V lost 4 bases and J lost 4, with 17 bases in between. The CDR3 region is CASSSHEGRAETQYF. The CDR3 DNA reads TGTGCCAGCAGCTCACATGAGGGGCGGGCAGAGACCCAGTACTTC.

J is TRBJ1-1 and V is TRBV6-1, with a possible D match to TRBD1 (6 bases). This CDR3 region has 12 residues. Trimming removed 8 bases at V and 8 bases at J, with 15 bases between. Germline V gene data show CDR1 as MNHNS and CDR2 as SASEGT. The CDR3 sequence: CASRRLGTEAFF. For the CDR3, the DNA is TGTGCCAGCCGTCGACTCGGGACAGAAGCTTTCTTT.

The chain links TRBV4-1 to TRBJ2-7; the match to TRBD2 covers 9 bases. Germline trimming cut 0 bases from V and 0 bases from J; bases unmatched to any gene: 3. Germline V lookup: CDR1 MGHRA, CDR2 YSYEKL. The CDR3 covers 16 residues. This CDR3 is CASSQEYSGSSYEQYF. CDR3 nucleotide sequence: TGCGCCAGCAGCCAAGAATATAGCGGGAGCTCCTACGAGCAGTACTTC.

V gene TRBV4-2 combines with J gene TRBJ2-1, with TRBD1 identical over 7 bases. V gave up 1 base and J gave up 5 bases; unmatched junction bases: 5. This CDR3 is built from 15 residues. Germline CDR1 is LGHNA and CDR2 is YNFKEQ. The CDR3 loop is CASSQVPTGDNEQFF. The CDR3 DNA sequence: TGTGCCAGCAGCCAAGTTCCCACAGGGGACAATGAGCAGTTCTTC.

This clone was counted a few times. This chain links TRBV10-2 with TRBJ2-2; D is possibly TRBD2 (5 bases). In germline, CDR1 is WSHSY, CDR2 SAAADI. CDR3 length: 15 amino acids. The V gene lost 2 bases and the J gene lost 0 bases, with 7 bases spanning the gap. The CDR3 bases are TGCGCCAGCAGTGAGCAGACTACGAACACCGGGGAGCTGTTTTTT. It is translated as CASSEQTTNTGELFF.

The chain combines TRBV5-1 with TRBJ2-7; TRBD2 matches 8 bases. There are 15 residues in the CDR3. Looked up from germline, CDR1 is SGHRS and CDR2 is YFSETQ. J gave up 6 bases and V 4 bases, and 12 bases lay outside the gene matches. For the CDR3, the DNA is TGCGCCAGCAGCCCAGCGGGGCGGGAGGTCTTCGAGCAGTACTTC. Encoded protein: CASSPAGREVFEQYF.

The chain joins TRBV29-1 to TRBJ1-2; 12 bases are shared with TRBD1. The CDR3 loop spans 18 amino acids. Germline V gene lookup returns CDR1 SQVTM and CDR2 ANQGSEA. V was clipped by 6 bases and J by 1 base; unmatched bases: 15. CDR3: CSVGTGGDGISHNYGYTF. The CDR3 DNA is TGCAGCGTGGGGACAGGGGGCGATGGAATATCTCATAACTATGGCTACACCTTC.

The chain has TRBV11-2 and TRBJ2-7, with TRBD2 matching over 7 bases. CDR1 SGHAT and CDR2 FQNNGV come from the germline V gene. The CDR3 is 15 amino acids. V lost 5 bases to trimming and J lost 1 base; unmatched junction nucleotides: 8. CDR3 residues: CASSGDGGGSYEQYF. The CDR3 nucleotides are TGTGCCAGCAGCGGGGACGGCGGGGGTTCCTACGAGCAGTACTTC.

This clone was seen once. The chain carries TRBV5-1 and TRBJ2-3; 12 nucleotides align to TRBD2. The germline V gene has CDR1 SGHRS and CDR2 YFSETQ. Trimming cost V 4 bases and J 3 bases; bases outside gene matches: 6. This CDR3 comprises 16 residues. The CDR3: CASSALAGGRTDTQYF. DNA for the CDR3: TGCGCCAGCAGCGCGCTAGCGGGGGGGCGGACAGATACGCAGTATTTT. The full variable domain, in which reference TRBV5-1 and TRBJ2-3 provide the parts outside the CDR3, is KAGVTQTPRYLIKTRGQQVTLSCSPISGHRSVSWYQQTPGQGLQFLFEYFSETQRNKGNFPGRFSGRQFSNSRSEMNVSTLELGDSALYLCASSALAGGRTDTQYFGPGTRLTVL.

The chain is built from TRBV14 and TRBJ2-1; TRBD1 aligns across 9 bases. Germline V CDR1 and CDR2: SGHDN, FVKESK. This CDR3 is built from 16 residues. The V gene end was trimmed by 0 bases and the J gene end by 5 bases; junction bases not matched to a gene: 5. CDR3 in DNA: TGTGCCAGCAGCCAAGACCCGGGACAGGGACACAATGAGCAGTTCTTC. Its translation is CASSQDPGQGHNEQFF.

The chain carries TRBV4-1 and TRBJ2-2; 7 bases are a match to TRBD1. Germline V lookup: CDR1 MGHRA, CDR2 YSYEKL. The CDR3 consists of 15 residues. V shed 3 bases and J 6 bases; nucleotides not matched to a gene: 7. The CDR3: CASSHVRQGAGELFF. In DNA form, the CDR3 reads TGCGCCAGCAGCCATGTACGACAGGGCGCCGGGGAGCTGTTTTTT.

The CDR3 bases are TGTGCCAGCAGTCCTAAAGGAGTCGAGACAGGGTACCAAGAGACCCAGTACTTC. This sequence encodes CASSPKGVETGYQETQYF. The chain has TRBV25-1 and TRBJ2-5; 7 nucleotides line up with TRBD1. Per germline, CDR1 MGHDK and CDR2 SYGVNS. V lost 5 bases and J lost 0; bases outside the gene matches: 15. The length of the CDR3 is 18 residues.

This chain joins TRBV28 and TRBJ1-5, with D uncertain. The CDR3 loop spans 15 amino acids. Trimming took off 7 bases at V and 3 bases at J, with 16 bases between the two ends. The V gene's germline CDR1 is MDHEN and CDR2 SYDVKM. The CDR3 region is CASTSGWQHNQPQHF. In DNA, the CDR3 is TGTGCCAGCACCTCCGGGTGGCAACACAATCAGCCCCAGCATTTT.

V gene TRBV5-1 combines with J gene TRBJ2-3, with D unclear. V lost 5 bases to trimming and J lost 0 bases, with 13 bases between them. CDR1 is SGHRS, CDR2 YFSETQ, per germline. This CDR3 comprises 15 residues. CDR3 in DNA: TGCGCCAGCAGGAACTTGGACGGAAGCACAGATACGCAGTATTTT. This sequence encodes CASRNLDGSTDTQYF.

The chain couples TRBV27 to TRBJ1-5; maybe TRBD1 (6 bases). Germline assignment: CDR1 MNHEY and CDR2 SMNVEV (reference sequence). Trimming removed 4 bases at V and 5 bases at J, with 12 bases between. The CDR3 runs to 14 residues. The CDR3 here is CASSSVTGHQPQHF. CDR3 coding DNA: TGTGCCAGCAGTTCGGTGACAGGTCATCAGCCCCAGCATTTT.

The V call is TRBV11-2, the J call TRBJ2-1, with D possibly TRBD2 on 6 matching bases. V was shortened by 1 base and J by 10 bases, with 23 bases between the two germline ends. This CDR3 is 17 amino acids long. Germline V gives CDR1 SGHAT, CDR2 FQNNGV. The CDR3 protein is CASSLALRSGSTLEQFF. The CDR3 nucleotides are TGTGCCAGCAGCTTAGCACTTCGGAGCGGGTCAACTCTAGAGCAGTTCTTC.

V is TRBV5-1 and J is TRBJ2-1; 13 bases are a match to TRBD2. The V and J ends lost 4 bases and 9 bases, in that order; junction bases with no gene match: 7. The CDR3 is 15 residues long. Germline V lookup: CDR1 SGHRS, CDR2 YFSETQ. This chain's CDR3 is CASSPELAGGGEQFF. CDR3 sequence (DNA): TGCGCCAGCAGCCCGGAACTAGCGGGAGGGGGTGAGCAGTTCTTC.

This clone has only a few counts. The chain joins TRBV19 to TRBJ1-2, with 8 bases that match TRBD1. This CDR3 is 12 amino acids long. CDR1 is LNHDA and CDR2 is SQIVND in the germline V gene (reference sequence). V shed 10 bases and J 4 bases; nucleotides not matched to a gene: 5. The CDR3 DNA is TGTGCCATCCGGGGGACAGGCTATGGCTACACCTTC. Translation gives CAIRGTGYGYTF.

The chain is built from TRBV30 and TRBJ2-3, with D tentatively TRBD1 (6 bases). Germline V gene sequence: CDR1 GTSNPN, CDR2 SVGIG (reference sequence). The CDR3 consists of 12 residues. Trimming left V 5 bases short and J 2 bases short, with 8 bases between. DNA of the CDR3: TGTGCCTGGGGACAGACCACAGATACGCAGTATTTT. Its protein is CAWGQTTDTQYF.

CDR3 residues: CASTAPGGISSGANVLTF. The CDR3 bases are TGTGCCAGCACCGCCCCAGGGGGGATTAGCTCTGGGGCCAACGTCCTGACTTTC. The V call is TRBV2, the J call TRBJ2-6; D possibly corresponds to TRBD1 (7 bases). V shed 7 bases and J shed 0 bases, with 19 bases lying between them. The CDR3 has 18 residues. Looked up from germline, CDR1 is SNHLY and CDR2 is FYNNEI.

This clone was counted a few times. The chain links TRBV19 to TRBJ2-7; the match to TRBD1 covers 9 bases. This CDR3 comprises 14 residues. CDR1 and CDR2 (germline): LNHDA, SQIVND (reference sequence). V lost 6 bases, J lost 2 bases, and 5 bases stayed unmatched. The CDR3 nucleotides read TGTGCCAGTAGCTCCCGGGACAGGGCCTACGAGCAGTACTTC. Its protein product is CASSSRDRAYEQYF.

V usage is TRBV7-7 and J usage is TRBJ2-2; D is tentatively TRBD1 or TRBD2 (5 bases each). Germline CDR1 is SSHAT and CDR2 is FNYEAQ (reference sequence). The germline V and J ends were trimmed by 5 bases and 1 base, with 17 bases remaining between them. This CDR3 has 17 amino acids. CDR3 in DNA: TGTGCCAGCAGCCAATTCGGACAAGAGGGGAACACCGGGGAGCTGTTTTTT. Encoded protein: CASSQFGQEGNTGELFF.

The chain is built from TRBV4-3 and TRBJ2-7; TRBD1 is a possible D gene (6 bases). The CDR3 length is 13 residues. Trimming cost V 4 bases and J 6 bases, with 13 bases left between them. In germline, CDR1 is LGHNA, CDR2 YSLEER. CDR3 residues: CASSPWTVGEQYF. In DNA form, the CDR3 reads TGCGCCAGCAGCCCTTGGACAGTGGGCGAGCAGTACTTC.

This CDR3 is CATSRDSKGAYEQYF. The CDR3 DNA sequence: TGTGCCACCAGCAGAGATTCGAAGGGTGCCTACGAGCAGTACTTC. The rearrangement links TRBV15 to TRBJ2-7; D unresolved. The germline V gene encodes CDR1 LNHNV and CDR2 YYDKDF (reference sequence). V was cut by 0 bases and J by 2 bases, with 11 bases left in between. The CDR3 length is 15 residues.

The chain employs TRBV28 and TRBJ1-4; D gene ambiguous. Germline values: CDR1 MDHEN, CDR2 SYDVKM. Trimming took 6 bases from V and 0 from J, leaving 11 bases between them. The length of the CDR3 is 15 residues. CDR3 amino acids: CASSADGATNEKLFF. CDR3 coding DNA: TGTGCCAGCAGCGCGGACGGTGCAACTAATGAAAAACTGTTTTTT.